Listed below are T cell receptor beta chains from one sample, sequenced in a study of shared clonotypes between healthy human individuals. Some clones are missing from TCRdb's copy, which holds only in-frame ones; the method was immunoSEQ multiplex PCR. Of around 500,000 clones listed, around 79% are singletons. The sequencing sample was made of PBMCs. These receptors all come from a woman aged 40 to 50 in good health. Some clones in this sample may be carry-over from other donors' samples. The conserved cysteine and the conserved F or W are not part of the CDR3 here.

J,V,CDR3
TRBJ2-7,TRBV30,AWTRIPGLADSSYEQY
TRBJ1-1,TRBV2,ASSIRGRTEAF
TRBJ2-1,TRBV19,ASSMGQGVYNEQF
TRBJ2-1,TRBV11-3,ASSSITPISGQAYNEQF
TRBJ2-3,TRBV7-3,ASSLSRGTDTQY
TRBJ2-2,TRBV6-5,ASSYSGGRGTGELF
TRBJ1-6,TRBV18,ASSPDVPSVYNSPLH
TRBJ1-1,TRBV28,ASISGAMNTEAF
TRBJ1-1,TRBV29-1,SASIGGTEAF
TRBJ2-3,TRBV7-6,ASSLSRGTDTQY
TRBJ2-7,TRBV5-1,ASSWGDPTYEQY
TRBJ2-3,TRBV28,ATTAGGGPDTQY
TRBJ2-7,TRBV5-4,ASSGAGDYEQY
TRBJ1-2,TRBV9,ASSVDRDGYT
TRBJ1-2,TRBV11-2,ASSPRGRGHGYT
TRBJ2-1,TRBV2,ASGAGGSSYNEQF
TRBJ2-7,TRBV6-1,ASSEVAGTHAGSYEQY
TRBJ2-7,TRBV5-8,ASSLTGTVVDEQY
TRBJ2-5,TRBV20-1,SAIGWETQY
TRBJ1-2,TRBV27,ASRPGGGYYGYT
TRBJ2-7,TRBV7-9,ASSPRDRANHPYEQY
TRBJ1-1,TRBV11-2,ASSLDWAGSTEAF
TRBJ2-3,TRBV13,ASSKVADTQY
TRBJ2-5,TRBV4-3,ASSQERASTQY